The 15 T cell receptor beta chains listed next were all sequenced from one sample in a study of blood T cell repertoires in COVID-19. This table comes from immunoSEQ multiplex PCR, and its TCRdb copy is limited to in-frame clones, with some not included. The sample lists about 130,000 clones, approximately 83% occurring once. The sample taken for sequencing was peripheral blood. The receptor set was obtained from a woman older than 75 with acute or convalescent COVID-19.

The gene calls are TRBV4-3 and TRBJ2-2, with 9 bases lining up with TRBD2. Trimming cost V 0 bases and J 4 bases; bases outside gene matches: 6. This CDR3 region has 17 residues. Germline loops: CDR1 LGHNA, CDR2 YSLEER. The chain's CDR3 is CASSQEREGAGTGELFF. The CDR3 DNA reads TGCGCCAGCAGCCAAGAGCGGGAGGGGGCGGGCACCGGGGAGCTGTTTTTT.

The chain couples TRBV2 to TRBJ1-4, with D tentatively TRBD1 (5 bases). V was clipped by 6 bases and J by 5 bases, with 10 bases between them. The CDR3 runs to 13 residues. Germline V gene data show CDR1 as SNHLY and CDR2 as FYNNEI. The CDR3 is CASRQDTNEKLFF. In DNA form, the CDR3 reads TGTGCCAGCAGACAGGACACGAATGAAAAACTGTTTTTT.

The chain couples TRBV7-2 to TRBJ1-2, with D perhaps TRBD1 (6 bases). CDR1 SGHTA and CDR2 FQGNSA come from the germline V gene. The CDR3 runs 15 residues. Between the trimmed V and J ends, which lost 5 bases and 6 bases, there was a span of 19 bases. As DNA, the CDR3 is TGTGCCAGCAGCCAAACGACAAACAGGGTTCATGGCTACACCTTC. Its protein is CASSQTTNRVHGYTF.

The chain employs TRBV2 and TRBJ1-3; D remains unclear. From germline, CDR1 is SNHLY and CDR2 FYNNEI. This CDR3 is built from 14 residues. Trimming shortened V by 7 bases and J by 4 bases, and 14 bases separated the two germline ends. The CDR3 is CASKSEGNGNTIYF. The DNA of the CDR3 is TGTGCCAGCAAATCGGAGGGAAACGGAAACACCATATATTTT.

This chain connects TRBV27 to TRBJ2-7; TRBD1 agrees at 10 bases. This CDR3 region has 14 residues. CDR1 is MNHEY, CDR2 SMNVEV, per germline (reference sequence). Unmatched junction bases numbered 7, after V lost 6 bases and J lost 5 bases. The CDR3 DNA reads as TGTGCCAGCAGCCCAGGGACAGGGGCCGACGAGCAGTACTTC. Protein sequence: CASSPGTGADEQYF.

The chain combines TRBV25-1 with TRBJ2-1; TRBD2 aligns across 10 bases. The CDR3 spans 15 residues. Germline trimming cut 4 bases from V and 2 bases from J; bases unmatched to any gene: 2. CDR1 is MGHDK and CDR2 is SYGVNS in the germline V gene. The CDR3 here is CASSAAGGPYNEQFF. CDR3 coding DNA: TGTGCCAGCAGTGCAGCGGGGGGGCCCTACAATGAGCAGTTCTTC.

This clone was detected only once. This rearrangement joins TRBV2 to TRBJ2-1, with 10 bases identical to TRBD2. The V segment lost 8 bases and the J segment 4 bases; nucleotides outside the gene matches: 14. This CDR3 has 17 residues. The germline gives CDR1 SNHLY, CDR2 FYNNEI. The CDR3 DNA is TGTGCCAGCGGGACTAGCGAAACCTTATCTGTATACAATGAGCAGTTCTTC. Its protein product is CASGTSETLSVYNEQFF.

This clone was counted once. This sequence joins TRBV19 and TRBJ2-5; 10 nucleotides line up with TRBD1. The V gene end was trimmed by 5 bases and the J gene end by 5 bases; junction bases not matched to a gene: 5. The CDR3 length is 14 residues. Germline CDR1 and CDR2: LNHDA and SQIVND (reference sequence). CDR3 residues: CASSVTGGGETQYF. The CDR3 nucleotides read TGTGCCAGTAGTGTGACAGGGGGCGGGGAGACCCAGTACTTC.

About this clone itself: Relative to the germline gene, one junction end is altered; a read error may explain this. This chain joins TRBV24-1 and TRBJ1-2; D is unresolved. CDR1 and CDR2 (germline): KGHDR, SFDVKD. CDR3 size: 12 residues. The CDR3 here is CATSPSKYGYTF. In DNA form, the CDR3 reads TGTGCCACCAGTCCATCTAAGTATGGCTACACCTTC.

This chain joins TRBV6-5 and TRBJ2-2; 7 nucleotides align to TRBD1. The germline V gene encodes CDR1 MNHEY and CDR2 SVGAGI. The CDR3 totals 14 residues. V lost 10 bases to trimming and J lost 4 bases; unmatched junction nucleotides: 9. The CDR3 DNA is TGTGCCACCTCCTTGACAGGGACCACCGGGGAGCTGTTTTTT. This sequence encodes CATSLTGTTGELFF.

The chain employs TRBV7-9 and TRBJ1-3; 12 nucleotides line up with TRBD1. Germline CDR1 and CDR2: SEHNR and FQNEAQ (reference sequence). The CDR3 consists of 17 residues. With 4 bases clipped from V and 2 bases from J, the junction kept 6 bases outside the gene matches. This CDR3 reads CASSSRGTGGPGNTIYF. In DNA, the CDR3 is TGTGCCAGCAGCTCTCGCGGGACAGGGGGCCCTGGAAACACCATATATTTT.

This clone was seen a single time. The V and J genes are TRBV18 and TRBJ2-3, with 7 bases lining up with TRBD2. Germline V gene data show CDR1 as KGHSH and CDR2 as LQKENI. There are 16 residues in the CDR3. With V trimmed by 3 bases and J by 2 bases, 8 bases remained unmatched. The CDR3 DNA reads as TGTGCCAGCTCACCTGTGGGGACTACCCTCACAGATACGCAGTATTTT. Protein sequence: CASSPVGTTLTDTQYF.

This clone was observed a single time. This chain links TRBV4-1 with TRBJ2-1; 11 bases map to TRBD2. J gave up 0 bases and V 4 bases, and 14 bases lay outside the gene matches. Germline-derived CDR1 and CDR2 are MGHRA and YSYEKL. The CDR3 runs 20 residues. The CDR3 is CASSPHGLASGGSSYNEQFF. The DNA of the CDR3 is TGCGCCAGCAGCCCACATGGCTTAGCTAGCGGGGGGAGCTCCTACAATGAGCAGTTCTTC.

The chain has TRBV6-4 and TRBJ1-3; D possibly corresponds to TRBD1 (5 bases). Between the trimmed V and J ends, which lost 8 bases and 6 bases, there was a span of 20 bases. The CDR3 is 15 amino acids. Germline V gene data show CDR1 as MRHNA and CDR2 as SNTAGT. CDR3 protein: CASGPGDLEENTIYF. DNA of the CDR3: TGTGCCAGCGGGCCGGGGGATTTGGAGGAAAACACCATATATTTT.

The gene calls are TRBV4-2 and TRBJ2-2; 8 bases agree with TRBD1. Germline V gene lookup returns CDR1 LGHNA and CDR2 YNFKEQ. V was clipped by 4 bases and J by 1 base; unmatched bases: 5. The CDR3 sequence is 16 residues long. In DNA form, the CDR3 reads TGTGCCAGCAGCCTAGCAGGGACAGGGAACACCGGGGAGCTGTTTTTT. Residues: CASSLAGTGNTGELFF.